This T cell receptor (beta chain) was sequenced during a study of PD-1 blockade in classical Hodgkin lymphoma. The study's findings and limits: Similar baseline diversity was found in complete responders and newly diagnosed patients. The CD4+ diversity rise by C4D1 was clearest in complete responders.

A remark on this clone: The antigen remains unidentified.

The patients all showed relapse after autologous stem cell transplantation, while their brentuximab vedotin exposure varied. TCRdb keeps only in-frame clones here, not all; method: immunoSEQ multiplex PCR. Among some 60,000 clones, 80% to 90% were seen once, and the ten largest hold around 16%. The germline V gene encodes CDR1 SGDLS and CDR2 YYNGEE. This CDR3 comprises 16 residues. J was trimmed by 6 bases and V by 0 bases; bases with no gene match: 8. The gene calls are TRBV9 and TRBJ2-3; 9 nucleotides line up with TRBD2. The source material was peripheral blood mononuclear cells (PBMCs), sampled at baseline. This TCR came from a human donor with classical Hodgkin lymphoma. CDR3 coding DNA: TGTGCCAGCAGCGTAGGGCTAGCGGGGCGGGGGGATACGCAGTATTTT. It codes for CASSVGLAGRGDTQYF.